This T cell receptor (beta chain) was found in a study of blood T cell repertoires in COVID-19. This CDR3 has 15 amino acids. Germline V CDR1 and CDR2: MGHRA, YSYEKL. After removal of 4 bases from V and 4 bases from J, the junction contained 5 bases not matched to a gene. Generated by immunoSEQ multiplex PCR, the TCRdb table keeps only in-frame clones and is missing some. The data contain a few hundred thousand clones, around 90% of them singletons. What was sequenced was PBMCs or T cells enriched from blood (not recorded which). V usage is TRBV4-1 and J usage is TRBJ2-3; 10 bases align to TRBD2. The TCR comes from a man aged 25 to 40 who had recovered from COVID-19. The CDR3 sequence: CASSRAAGGPDTQYF. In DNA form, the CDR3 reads TGCGCCAGCAGCCGGGCAGCGGGGGGGCCAGATACGCAGTATTTT.